The 2 T cell receptor beta chains reported below all come from one sample, sequenced in a study of CD8+CD57+ T cells in acquired aplastic anemia. Both TCR beta VDJ combination and CDR3 sequence profiling were carried out. Genomic DNA was the template for this profiling. MiXCR, run by TCRdb on the reads, gives a single entry per CDR3 protein. The sample has 200,000 to 250,000 distinct CDR3 sequences; roughly 35% are singletons. Specimen: sorted CD4+, CD8+, or CD8+CD57+ T cells (not recorded which) from PBMCs. These receptors were collected from a human donor in good health, serving as a control.

This clonotype was counted at least ten times. J is TRBJ2-7 and V is TRBV7-9; possible D gene TRBD2, 5 bases. Germline V gives CDR1 SEHNR, CDR2 FQNEAQ (reference sequence). This CDR3 is built from 14 residues. The ends were cut back, 5 bases at V and 2 bases at J, with 13 bases in the middle. This CDR3 reads CASSRAEGAYEQYF. In DNA, the CDR3 is TGTGCCAGCAGCCGCGCCGAGGGAGCCTACGAGCAGTACTTC. The variable domain in full, completed from reference TRBV7-9 and TRBJ2-7, reads DTGVSQNPRHKITKRGQNVTFRCDPISEHNRLYWYRQTLGQGPEFLTYFQNEAQLEKSRLLSDRFSAERPKGSFSTLEIQRTEQGDSAMYLCASSRAEGAYEQYFGPGTRLTVT.

The V call is TRBV2, the J call TRBJ1-2; D is unclear. CDR1 is SNHLY and CDR2 is FYNNEI in the germline V gene. The CDR3 covers 12 residues. V was shortened by 5 bases and J by 5 bases, with 9 bases between the two germline ends. The CDR3 loop is CASSRPPYGYTF. The CDR3 nucleotides read TGTGCCAGCAGTCGTCCTCCATATGGCTACACCTTC.